A selection of T cell receptor beta chains follows, all from one sample in a study of blood T cells in healthy people across ages. Using its own MiXCR run on the 5' RACE reads, TCRdb lists one record per CDR3 protein. The table lists about 670,000 distinct CDR3 sequences, 52% of them singletons. The sample comprised blood. The source is a woman older than 75 in good health. The CDR3 runs from the conserved cysteine through the conserved F or W. The D gene is left open where the match is weak. Expanded clones get a size class; other rows say once, few or many, or leave the size out.

V: TRBV7-2; D: NA; J: TRBJ2-5; size: NA; CDR3: CASSVGPVQETQYF; DNA: TGTGCCAGCAGCGTAGGACCCGTCCAAGAGACCCAGTACTTC
V: TRBV20-1; D: NA; J: TRBJ2-4; size: NA; CDR3: CSARTGVLAKNIQYF; DNA: TGCAGTGCTAGGACAGGCGTACTAGCCAAAAACATTCAGTACTTC
V: TRBV20-1; D: NA; J: TRBJ2-3; size: NA; CDR3: CSVIGTARTDTQYF; DNA: TGCAGTGTCATAGGGACGGCTCGCACAGATACGCAGTATTTT
V: TRBV2; D: TRBD1; J: TRBJ2-1; size: few; CDR3: CASSDRGLGYNEQFF; DNA: TGTGCCAGCAGTGATAGGGGGCTGGGGTACAATGAGCAGTTCTTC
V: TRBV7-3; D: NA; J: TRBJ2-1; size: NA; CDR3: CASSSDVGEYNEQFF; DNA: TGTGCCAGCAGCTCAGACGTAGGAGAATACAATGAGCAGTTCTTC
V: TRBV4-2; D: TRBD2; J: TRBJ2-5; size: once; CDR3: CASSQDGWLAGTRQYF; DNA: TGTGCCAGCAGCCAAGATGGTTGGCTAGCGGGGACCCGGCAGTACTTC
V: TRBV4-1; D: NA; J: TRBJ2-1; size: many; CDR3: CASSPYPREPGGFF; DNA: TGCGCCAGCAGCCCCTATCCCCGGGAACCAGGAGGGTTCTTC
V: TRBV3-1; D: NA; J: TRBJ2-5; size: NA; CDR3: CASSQFPLGQETQYF; DNA: TGTGCCAGCAGCCAATTTCCGCTGGGACAAGAGACCCAGTACTTC
V: TRBV25-1; D: TRBD1; J: TRBJ1-2; size: NA; CDR3: CASSDGQGAYGYTF; DNA: TGTGCCAGCAGTGATGGGCAGGGGGCTTATGGCTACACCTTC
V: TRBV20-1; D: TRBD1; J: TRBJ1-1; size: few; CDR3: CSASRPGQPEKAFF; DNA: TGCAGTGCTAGCCGGCCGGGACAGCCGGAAAAAGCTTTCTTT
V: TRBV29-1; D: NA; J: TRBJ1-4; size: NA; CDR3: CSVEVGGGEKLFF; DNA: TGCAGCGTTGAAGTAGGGGGGGGCGAAAAACTGTTTTTT
V: TRBV5-1; D: TRBD1; J: TRBJ1-5; size: NA; CDR3: CASSLGGQSSNRPQHF; DNA: TGCGCCAGCAGCTTGGGGGGACAGAGTAGCAATCGGCCCCAGCATTTT
V: TRBV5-5; D: NA; J: TRBJ2-1; size: NA; CDR3: CASSITDAFSYNEQFF; DNA: TGTGCCAGCAGCATAACGGACGCCTTTTCCTACAATGAGCAGTTCTTC
V: TRBV29-1; D: NA; J: TRBJ2-3; size: many; CDR3: CSVEEQNPTQYF; DNA: TGCAGCGTTGAAGAGCAGAACCCTACGCAGTATTTT
V: TRBV3-1; D: TRBD2; J: TRBJ2-7; size: NA; CDR3: CASSQARFYPTSRNYEQYF; DNA: TGTGCCAGCAGCCAAGCAAGATTTTACCCGACTAGCCGAAACTACGAGCAGTACTTC
V: TRBV2; D: NA; J: TRBJ2-7; size: many; CDR3: CASSTQLEQYF; DNA: TGTGCCAGCAGTACCCAGCTCGAGCAGTACTTC
V: TRBV27; D: TRBD1; J: TRBJ2-7; size: NA; CDR3: CASSSTGGLTYEQYF; DNA: TGTGCCAGCAGTTCGACAGGGGGTCTGACCTACGAGCAGTACTTC
V: TRBV9; D: TRBD2; J: TRBJ2-2; size: NA; CDR3: CASSPREGLATIANTGELFF; DNA: TGTGCCAGCAGCCCTCGAGAGGGACTAGCAACGATCGCGAACACCGGGGAGCTGTTTTTT
V: TRBV6-5; D: TRBD2; J: TRBJ2-3; size: many; CDR3: CASSFWRGAPDTQYF; DNA: TGTGCCAGCAGTTTCTGGCGGGGGGCCCCAGATACGCAGTATTTT
V: TRBV5-1; D: NA; J: TRBJ2-3; size: many; CDR3: CASSLRTGADTQYF; DNA: TGCGCCAGCAGCTTGAGAACGGGGGCAGATACGCAGTATTTT
V: TRBV29-1; D: NA; J: TRBJ2-3; size: NA; CDR3: CSVVGGVGTQYF; DNA: TGCAGCGTTGTAGGGGGTGTCGGGACGCAGTATTTT
V: TRBV7-3; D: NA; J: TRBJ2-3; size: once; CDR3: CASSLRDSHTQYF; DNA: TGTGCCAGCAGCCTCCGGGACTCCCATACGCAGTATTTT
V: TRBV7-2; D: NA; J: TRBJ1-1; size: NA; CDR3: CASSSRAEAFF; DNA: TGTGCCAGCAGCTCCAGGGCAGAAGCTTTCTTT
V: TRBV6-4; D: NA; J: TRBJ2-1; size: few; CDR3: CASSSGRVDYNEQFF; DNA: TGTGCCAGTAGTTCGGGACGAGTTGACTACAATGAGCAGTTCTTC
V: TRBV27; D: NA; J: TRBJ2-7; size: NA; CDR3: CASSPEGVHSDEQYF; DNA: TGTGCCAGCAGTCCAGAGGGGGTCCATTCCGATGAGCAGTACTTC
V: TRBV3-1; D: NA; J: TRBJ1-1; size: NA; CDR3: CASSQGLGGTEAFF; DNA: TGTGCCAGCAGCCAAGGGTTGGGGGGCACTGAAGCTTTCTTT
V: TRBV9; D: NA; J: TRBJ2-1; size: NA; CDR3: CASNRDQLNEQFF; DNA: TGTGCCAGCAACAGGGACCAACTCAATGAGCAGTTCTTC
V: TRBV29-1; D: NA; J: TRBJ2-7; size: NA; CDR3: CSVDEGRDEQYF; DNA: TGCAGCGTTGACGAGGGTAGAGACGAGCAGTACTTC
V: TRBV9; D: NA; J: TRBJ2-2; size: NA; CDR3: CASSVDPEANTGELFF; DNA: TGTGCCAGCAGCGTAGATCCCGAAGCGAACACCGGGGAGCTGTTTTTT
V: TRBV5-5; D: TRBD1; J: TRBJ1-5; size: few; CDR3: CASSPGQGRGQPQHF; DNA: TGTGCCAGCAGCCCCGGACAGGGAAGGGGTCAGCCCCAGCATTTT
V: TRBV29-1; D: NA; J: TRBJ1-4; size: NA; CDR3: CSGGLGGNEKLFF; DNA: TGCAGCGGTGGCCTCGGGGGTAATGAAAAACTGTTTTTT
V: TRBV29-1; D: TRBD1; J: TRBJ2-7; size: NA; CDR3: CSVSGQGSHGQYF; DNA: TGCAGCGTGTCAGGACAGGGCAGCCACGGGCAGTACTTC
V: TRBV20-1; D: NA; J: TRBJ2-3; size: many; CDR3: CSGRDWTDTQYF; DNA: TGCAGTGGGCGGGATTGGACAGATACGCAGTATTTT
V: TRBV6-2/TRBV6-3; D: TRBD1; J: TRBJ2-7; size: NA; CDR3: CASSFYGTGMSYEQYF; DNA: TGTGCCAGCAGTTTTTATGGGACAGGGATGTCCTACGAGCAGTACTTC
V: TRBV20-1; D: NA; J: TRBJ2-1; size: few; CDR3: CSARDSWSGNEQFF; DNA: TGCAGTGCTAGAGATTCCTGGAGTGGCAATGAGCAGTTCTTC
V: TRBV30; D: NA; J: TRBJ2-7; size: NA; CDR3: CAWSVTSPTVQYF; DNA: TGTGCCTGGAGCGTAACTAGCCCTACTGTGCAGTACTTC
V: TRBV5-1; D: NA; J: TRBJ1-5; size: many; CDR3: CASSPEADSNQPQHF; DNA: TGCGCCAGCAGCCCGGAGGCAGATAGCAATCAGCCCCAGCATTTT
V: TRBV5-1; D: TRBD1; J: TRBJ2-3; size: NA; CDR3: CASSLVGQGARTDTQYF; DNA: TGCGCCAGCAGCTTGGTGGGACAGGGGGCGCGCACAGATACGCAGTATTTT
V: TRBV6-2/TRBV6-3; D: TRBD2; J: TRBJ2-5; size: few; CDR3: CASELAGFVTQYF; DNA: TGTGCCAGCGAGTTAGCGGGATTTGTGACCCAGTACTTC